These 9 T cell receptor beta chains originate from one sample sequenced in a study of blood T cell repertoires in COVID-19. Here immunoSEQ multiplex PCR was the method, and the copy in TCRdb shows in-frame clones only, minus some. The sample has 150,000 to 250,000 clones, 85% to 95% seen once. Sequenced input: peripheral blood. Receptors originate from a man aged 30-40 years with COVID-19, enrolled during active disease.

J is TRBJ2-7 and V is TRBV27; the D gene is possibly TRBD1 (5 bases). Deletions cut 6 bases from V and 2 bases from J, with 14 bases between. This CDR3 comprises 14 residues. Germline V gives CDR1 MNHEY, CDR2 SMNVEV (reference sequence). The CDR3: CASSPDRNPYEQYF. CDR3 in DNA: TGTGCCAGCAGCCCCGACAGAAATCCCTACGAGCAGTACTTC.

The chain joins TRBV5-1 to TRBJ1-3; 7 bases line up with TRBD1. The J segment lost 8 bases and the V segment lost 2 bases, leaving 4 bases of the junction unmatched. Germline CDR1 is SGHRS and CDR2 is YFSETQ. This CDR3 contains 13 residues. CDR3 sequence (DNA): TGCGCCAGCAGCTTAGCGCAGGGGGACACCATATATTTT. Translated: CASSLAQGDTIYF.

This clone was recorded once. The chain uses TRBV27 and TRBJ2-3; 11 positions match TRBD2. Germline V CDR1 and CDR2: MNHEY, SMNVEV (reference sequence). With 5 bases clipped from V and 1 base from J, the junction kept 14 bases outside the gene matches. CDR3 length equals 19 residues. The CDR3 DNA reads TGTGCCAGCAGTCGACCTAATAGCGGGGGGGGTTACGGCACAGATACGCAGTATTTT. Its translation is CASSRPNSGGGYGTDTQYF.

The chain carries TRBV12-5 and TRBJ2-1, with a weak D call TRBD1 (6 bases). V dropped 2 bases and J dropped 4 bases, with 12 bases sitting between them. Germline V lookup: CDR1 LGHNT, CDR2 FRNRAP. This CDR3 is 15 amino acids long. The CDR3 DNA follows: TGTGCTAGTGGTTTGTTCCAGGGGATGTACAATGAGCAGTTCTTC. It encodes CASGLFQGMYNEQFF.

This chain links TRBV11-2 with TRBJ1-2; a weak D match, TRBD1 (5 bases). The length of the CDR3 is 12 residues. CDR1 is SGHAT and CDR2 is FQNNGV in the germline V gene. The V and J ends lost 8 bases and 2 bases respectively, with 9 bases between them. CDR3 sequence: CASRGGNYGYTF. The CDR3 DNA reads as TGTGCCAGCCGGGGGGGGAACTATGGCTACACCTTC.

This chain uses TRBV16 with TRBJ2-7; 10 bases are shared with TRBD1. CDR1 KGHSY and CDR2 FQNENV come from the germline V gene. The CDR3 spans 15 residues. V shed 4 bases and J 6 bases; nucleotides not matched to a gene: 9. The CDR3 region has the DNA TGTGCCAGCAGCCCGACCGCCGGGACAGGGGTCGAGCAGTACTTC. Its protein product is CASSPTAGTGVEQYF. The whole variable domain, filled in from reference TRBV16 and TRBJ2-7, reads GEEVAQTPKHLVRGEGQKAKLYCAPIKGHSYVFWYQQVLKNEFKFLISFQNENVFDETGMPKERFSAKCLPNSPCSLEIQATKLEDSAVYFCASSPTAGTGVEQYFGPGTRLTVT.

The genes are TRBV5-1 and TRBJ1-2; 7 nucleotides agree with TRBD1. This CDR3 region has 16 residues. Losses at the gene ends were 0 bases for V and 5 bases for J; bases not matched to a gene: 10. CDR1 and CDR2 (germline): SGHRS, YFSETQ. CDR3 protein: CASSLGGDSLVYGYTF. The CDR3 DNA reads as TGCGCCAGCAGCTTGGGAGGGGACAGCCTTGTTTATGGCTACACCTTC.

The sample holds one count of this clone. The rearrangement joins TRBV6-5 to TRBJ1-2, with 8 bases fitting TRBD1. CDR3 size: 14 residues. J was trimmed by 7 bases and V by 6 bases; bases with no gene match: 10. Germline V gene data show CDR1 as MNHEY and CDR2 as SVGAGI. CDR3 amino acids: CASSPTGQGFGYTF. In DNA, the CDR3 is TGTGCCAGCAGCCCGACCGGACAGGGATTTGGCTACACCTTC.

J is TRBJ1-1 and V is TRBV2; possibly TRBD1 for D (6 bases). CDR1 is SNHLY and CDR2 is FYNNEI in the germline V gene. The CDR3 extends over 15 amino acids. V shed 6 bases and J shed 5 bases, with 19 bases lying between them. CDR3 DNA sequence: TGTGCCAGCAGCCGACCCCCACAGGGTAATACTGAAGCTTTCTTT. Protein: CASSRPPQGNTEAFF.